The 5 T cell receptor beta chains given below trace back to one sample, sequenced in a study of T cell changes during pregnancy in multiple sclerosis. The method was immunoSEQ multiplex PCR; TCRdb's version includes in-frame clones alone and lacks a portion of them. Of over 65,000 clones in the sample, 91% were seen once. The specimen was peripheral blood, collected in the first trimester of pregnancy. These receptors came from a female donor in good health, enrolled as a control in a pregnancy study.

This clone has a handful of counts. V is TRBV4-3 and J is TRBJ1-4; tentatively, D is TRBD1 (6 bases). V dropped 0 bases and J dropped 5 bases, with 19 bases sitting between them. The CDR3 covers 18 residues. Germline CDR1 and CDR2: LGHNA and YSLEER. The CDR3 region has the DNA TGCGCCAGCAGCCAAGATTTGGCCACGACAGGAATGAATGAAAAACTGTTTTTT. This translates into CASSQDLATTGMNEKLFF.

The chain carries TRBV11-3 and TRBJ2-7; D perhaps matches TRBD2 (5 bases). CDR3 length: 14 amino acids. Trimming removed 5 bases from V and 5 bases from J, with 16 bases in between. Germline values: CDR1 SGHNT, CDR2 YENEEA. Here the CDR3 reads CASSLDSVSNEQYF. The CDR3 DNA sequence: TGTGCCAGCAGCCTGGACTCCGTGTCCAACGAGCAGTACTTC.

The chain links TRBV7-2 to TRBJ2-2; TRBD2 matches 7 bases. V gave up 8 bases and J gave up 4 bases; unmatched junction bases: 10. CDR3 size: 15 residues. The V gene's germline CDR1 is SGHTA and CDR2 FQGNSA. Here the CDR3 reads CASGVGGEGTGELFF. The CDR3 DNA follows: TGTGCCAGCGGGGTTGGGGGGGAGGGCACCGGGGAGCTGTTTTTT.

This sequence joins TRBV18 and TRBJ1-6; 10 positions match TRBD1. Trimming removed 4 bases from V and 9 bases from J; junction bases left unmatched: 6. The CDR3 spans 15 residues. Germline CDR1 KGHSH, CDR2 LQKENI. The DNA for the CDR3 is TGTGCCAGCTCACGTGACAGGGGGCTGGGTTCACCCCTCCACTTT. Translating gives CASSRDRGLGSPLHF.

The CDR3 spells CASSQGWTNTEAFF. CDR3 sequence (DNA): TGCGCCAGCAGCCAAGGTTGGACAAACACTGAAGCTTTCTTT. The chain couples TRBV4-1 to TRBJ1-1; TRBD1 might be the D (5 bases). Trimming stripped 1 base from V and 2 bases from J, with 8 bases between. The germline V gene encodes CDR1 MGHRA and CDR2 YSYEKL. The CDR3 is 14 residues long.